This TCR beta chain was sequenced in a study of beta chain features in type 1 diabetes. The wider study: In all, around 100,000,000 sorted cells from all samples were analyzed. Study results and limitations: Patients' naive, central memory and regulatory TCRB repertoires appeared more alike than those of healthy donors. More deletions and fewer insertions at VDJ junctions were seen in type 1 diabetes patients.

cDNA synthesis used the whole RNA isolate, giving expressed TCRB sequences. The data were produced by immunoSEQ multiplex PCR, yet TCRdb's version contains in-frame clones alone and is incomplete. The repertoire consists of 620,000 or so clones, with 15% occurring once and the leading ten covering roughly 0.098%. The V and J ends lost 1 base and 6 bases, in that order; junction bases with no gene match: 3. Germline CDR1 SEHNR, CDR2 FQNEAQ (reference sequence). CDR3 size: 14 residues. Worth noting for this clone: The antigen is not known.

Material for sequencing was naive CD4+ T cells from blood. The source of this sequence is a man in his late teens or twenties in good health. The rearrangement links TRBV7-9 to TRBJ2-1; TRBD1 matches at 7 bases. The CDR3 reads CASSLDGQANEQFF. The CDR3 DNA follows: TGTGCCAGCAGCTTAGACGGACAGGCCAATGAGCAGTTCTTC.